One sample yielded the 6 T cell receptor beta chains listed below, sequenced in a study of blood T cell repertoires in COVID-19. The protocol was immunoSEQ multiplex PCR, while the TCRdb copy is restricted to in-frame clones and leaves out a portion. The data contain 13,000 or so clones, just over 90% of them seen just once; the ten biggest clones take up 11% to 15%. Sequenced sample: peripheral blood. All receptors derive from a human donor in a cohort sampled during active COVID-19.

This chain joins TRBV6-1 and TRBJ1-1, with D tentatively TRBD1 (5 bases). The CDR3 consists of 14 residues. Per the germline V gene, CDR1 is MNHNS and CDR2 is SASEGT. The V and J ends lost 3 bases and 0 bases respectively, with 8 bases between them. As DNA, the CDR3 is TGTGCCAGCAGTGATCAGGGATTGAACACTGAAGCTTTCTTT. Its translation: CASSDQGLNTEAFF.

The chain employs TRBV10-3 and TRBJ2-3; TRBD2 matches at 7 bases. This CDR3 has 14 residues. The germline gives CDR1 ENHRY, CDR2 SYGVKD. J lost 3 bases, V lost 0 bases, and 0 bases had no gene match. CDR3 bases: TGTGCCATCAGTGAGTCTAGCGGGACAGATACGCAGTATTTT. Translation: CAISESSGTDTQYF.

The gene calls are TRBV9 and TRBJ1-6; tentative D call: TRBD1 (6 bases). Trimming took 5 bases from V and 6 from J, leaving 21 bases between them. There are 17 residues in the CDR3. Per germline, CDR1 SGDLS and CDR2 YYNGEE. Here the CDR3 reads CASSLSTGRSGNSPLHF. The CDR3 nucleotides are TGTGCCAGCAGTCTCTCTACAGGGAGAAGCGGTAATTCACCCCTCCACTTT. The full variable domain, completed using reference TRBV9 and TRBJ1-6, is DSGVTQTPKHLITATGQRVTLRCSPRSGDLSVYWYQQSLDQGLQFLIQYYNGEERAKGNILERFSAQQFPDLHSELNLSSLELGDSALYFCASSLSTGRSGNSPLHFGNGTRLTVT.

V is TRBV3-1 (or the pseudogene TRBV3-2) and J is TRBJ2-1, with TRBD2 matching 11 bases. The CDR3 covers 15 residues. The V gene's germline CDR1 is LGHDT and CDR2 YNNKEL (reference sequence). The V gene end was trimmed by 5 bases and the J gene end by 2 bases; junction bases not matched to a gene: 2. The CDR3 bases are TGTGCCAGCAGCGCTAGCGGGGGGCCCTACAATGAGCAGTTCTTC. It is translated as CASSASGGPYNEQFF.

The chain joins TRBV6-2 or TRBV6-3 to TRBJ2-2; 7 bases map to TRBD2. Unmatched junction bases numbered 8, after V lost 5 bases and J lost 5 bases. The CDR3 runs 15 residues. The V gene's germline CDR1 is MNHEY and CDR2 SVGEGT. The CDR3 spells CASSPAGVATGELFF. CDR3 DNA sequence: TGTGCCAGCAGTCCCGCGGGGGTGGCGACCGGGGAGCTGTTTTTT.

This clone showed up just once. The chain recombines TRBV19 with TRBJ2-1; 7 bases are shared with TRBD2. In germline, CDR1 is LNHDA, CDR2 SQIVND (reference sequence). The V segment lost 8 bases and the J segment 3 bases; nucleotides outside the gene matches: 4. The CDR3 is 13 residues long. Here the CDR3 DNA reads TGTGCCAGTCAAGGACTAGACTACAATGAGCAGTTCTTC. Its translation: CASQGLDYNEQFF.